This T cell receptor beta chain was identified in a study of blood T cell repertoires in COVID-19. Across the study: Sites in the United States, Italy and Spain provided acute and convalescent COVID-19 samples.

Trimming pared 4 bases from V and 0 bases from J, leaving 13 bases between. CDR1 GTSNPN and CDR2 SVGIG come from the germline V gene (reference sequence). CDR3 length equals 14 residues. In the original processing: Estimation of nucleated cell counts was performed using reference gene primer amplification. Assay used: immunoSEQ multiplex PCR; TCRdb lists only in-frame clones, some missing. For V, J and clone size, that table is used; D and trimming come from the DNA. The sample lists about 220,000 clones, roughly 80% occurring once. This chain joins TRBV30 and TRBJ2-7, with D perhaps TRBD1 (6 bases). Sequencing was done on a sample of peripheral blood. This receptor was taken from a woman in her twenties or thirties who had recovered from COVID-19. Here the CDR3 DNA reads TGTGCCTGGAACAGGGAACTTCCCTCCTACGAGCAGTACTTC. This encodes CAWNRELPSYEQYF.